This TCR beta chain was profiled in a study of blood T cell repertoires in COVID-19. About the research overall: Both acute and convalescent COVID-19 samples were obtained from the United States, Italy and Spain. T cells, B-cell-depleted T cells, or PBMCs supplied cDNA or gDNA.

Germline V lookup: CDR1 SGHAT, CDR2 FQNNGV. The V and J ends lost 5 bases and 5 bases, in that order; junction bases with no gene match: 7. The CDR3 loop spans 15 amino acids. Source study methods: Reference gene primer amplification gave estimated nucleated cell counts. The method was immunoSEQ multiplex PCR; TCRdb's version includes in-frame clones alone and lacks a portion of them. The V and J calls and clone size are taken from that table; D and trimming were inferred from the DNA. The sample yields 32,000 or so clones, around nine tenths seen once. This chain uses TRBV11-2 with TRBJ2-2; 8 bases are a match to TRBD2. The sequence was obtained from an older man with acute or convalescent COVID-19. The specimen sequenced was peripheral blood. CDR3 in amino acids: CASSVGTRRTGELFF. The DNA of the CDR3 is TGTGCCAGCAGCGTCGGGACTAGGAGGACCGGGGAGCTGTTTTTT.